The 10 T cell receptor beta chains reported below all come from one sample, sequenced in a study of blood T cell repertoires in COVID-19. The repertoire was sequenced with immunoSEQ multiplex PCR; TCRdb's copy has only in-frame clones and lacks some. The table lists about 110,000 clones, 70% to 85% of them singletons. Sequenced material: peripheral blood. The receptors come from a human donor with acute or convalescent COVID-19. The donor label of this sample is uncertain.

In this sample, this clone turned up a few times. The rearrangement links TRBV11-2 to TRBJ2-7; 7 nucleotides match TRBD1. After removal of 1 base from V and 3 bases from J, the junction contained 3 bases not matched to a gene. Germline CDR1 SGHAT, CDR2 FQNNGV. This CDR3 contains 14 residues. The CDR3 loop reads CASSLVQGSYEQYF. CDR3 in DNA: TGTGCCAGCAGCTTAGTACAGGGGAGCTACGAGCAGTACTTC.

The genes are TRBV3-1 (or the pseudogene TRBV3-2) and TRBJ1-3; 9 nucleotides agree with TRBD1. Germline-derived CDR1 and CDR2 are LGHDT and YNNKEL (reference sequence). There are 16 residues in the CDR3. V lost 5 bases to trimming and J lost 4 bases; unmatched junction nucleotides: 9. The CDR3 DNA follows: TGTGCCAGCAGCGTGCAGGGACAGGGTCTCGGAAACACCATATATTTT. This translates into CASSVQGQGLGNTIYF.

The chain is built from TRBV5-8 and TRBJ2-4, with 9 bases fitting TRBD1. Trimming removed 3 bases from V and 0 bases from J; junction bases left unmatched: 1. Germline CDR1 and CDR2: SGHTS and YDEGEE. This CDR3 is built from 15 residues. The CDR3 nucleotides are TGTGCCAGCAGCTGGGGACAGGGAGCCAAAAACATTCAGTACTTC. Translating gives CASSWGQGAKNIQYF. Full variable domain (missing parts from reference TRBV5-8 and TRBJ2-4): EAGVTQSPTHLIKTRGQQATLRCSPISGHTSVYWYQQALGLGLQFLLWYDEGEERNRGNFPPRFSGRQFPNYSSELNVNALELEDSALYLCASSWGQGAKNIQYFGAGTRLSVL.

The chain is built from TRBV19 and TRBJ2-2; 8 bases line up with TRBD1. V lost 6 bases to trimming and J lost 3 bases; unmatched junction nucleotides: 6. The germline CDR1 and CDR2 sequences are LNHDA and SQIVND (reference sequence). This CDR3 comprises 15 residues. The CDR3, as DNA: TGTGCCAGTAGACAGGGGGAAGGGGACACCGGGGAGCTGTTTTTT. Translation: CASRQGEGDTGELFF.

The V and J genes are TRBV30 and TRBJ1-2, with TRBD1 identical over 11 bases. The CDR3 runs 15 residues. Germline V lookup: CDR1 GTSNPN, CDR2 SVGIG (reference sequence). V was pared by 4 bases and J by 5 bases, with 9 bases of the junction left unmatched. The DNA of the CDR3 is TGTGCCTGGAATGCCGGGGACAGGGGGTTGTATGGCTACACCTTC. It encodes CAWNAGDRGLYGYTF.

A few counts support this clone. The genes are TRBV7-9 and TRBJ1-2; D not certain. The CDR3 length is 14 residues. CDR1 and CDR2 (germline): SEHNR, FQNEAQ (reference sequence). Trimming pared 2 bases from V and 5 bases from J, leaving 12 bases between. The CDR3 sequence: CASSLIGAGYGYTF. In DNA form, the CDR3 reads TGTGCCAGCAGCTTAATAGGTGCGGGTTATGGCTACACCTTC.

This clone was seen a handful of times. The gene calls are TRBV7-3 and TRBJ2-1, with TRBD2 matching 11 bases. This CDR3 is built from 16 residues. The V and J ends lost 5 bases and 4 bases, in that order; junction bases with no gene match: 7. CDR1 and CDR2 (germline): SGHTA, FQGTGA. CDR3 nucleotides: TGTGCCAGCAGCACCACCGGGACTAGCGGTTACAATGAGCAGTTCTTC. Translation gives CASSTTGTSGYNEQFF.

The chain carries TRBV14 and TRBJ2-5; D might be TRBD2 (5 bases). Per the germline V gene, CDR1 is SGHDN and CDR2 is FVKESK. CDR3 length: 14 residues. V gave up 3 bases and J gave up 4 bases, with 12 bases separating them. CDR3 residues: CASSQLSGSETQYF. CDR3 in DNA: TGTGCCAGCAGCCAGCTGAGCGGCTCAGAGACCCAGTACTTC.

V usage is TRBV12-3 or TRBV12-4 and J usage is TRBJ2-1, with D possibly being TRBD1 (6 bases). This CDR3 comprises 11 residues. The germline V and J ends were trimmed by 5 bases and 10 bases, with 9 bases remaining between them. The CDR3, as DNA: TGTGCCAGCAGTCACGGACAGGAGCAGTTCTTC. It is translated as CASSHGQEQFF.

The rearrangement uses TRBV14 and TRBJ1-1, with D possibly TRBD1 on 5 matching bases. Trimming took 4 bases from V and 2 from J, leaving 17 bases between them. In germline, CDR1 is SGHDN, CDR2 FVKESK. This CDR3 has 16 amino acids. The CDR3 loop is CASSPAWGEKNTEAFF. CDR3 nucleotide sequence: TGTGCCAGCAGCCCTGCGTGGGGGGAGAAAAACACTGAAGCTTTCTTT. Based on the CDR3 plus reference TRBV14 and TRBJ1-1, the full variable domain is EAGVTQFPSHSVIEKGQTVTLRCDPISGHDNLYWYRRVMGKEIKFLLHFVKESKQDESGMPNNRFLAERTGGTYSTLKVQPAELEDSGVYFCASSPAWGEKNTEAFFGQGTRLTVV.